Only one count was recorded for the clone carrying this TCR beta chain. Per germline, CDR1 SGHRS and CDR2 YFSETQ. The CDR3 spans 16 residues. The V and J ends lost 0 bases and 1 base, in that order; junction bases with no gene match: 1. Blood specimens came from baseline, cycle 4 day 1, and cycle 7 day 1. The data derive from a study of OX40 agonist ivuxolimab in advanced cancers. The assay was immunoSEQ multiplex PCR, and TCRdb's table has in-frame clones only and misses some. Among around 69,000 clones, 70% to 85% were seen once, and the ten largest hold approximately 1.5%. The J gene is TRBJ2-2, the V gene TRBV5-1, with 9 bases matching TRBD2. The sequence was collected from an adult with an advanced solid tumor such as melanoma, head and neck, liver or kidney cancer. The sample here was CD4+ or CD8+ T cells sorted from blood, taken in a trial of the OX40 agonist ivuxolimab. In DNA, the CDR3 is TGCGCCAGCAGCTTGGAAGCGGGAGGGAACACCGGGGAGCTGTTTTTT. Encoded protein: CASSLEAGGNTGELFF.